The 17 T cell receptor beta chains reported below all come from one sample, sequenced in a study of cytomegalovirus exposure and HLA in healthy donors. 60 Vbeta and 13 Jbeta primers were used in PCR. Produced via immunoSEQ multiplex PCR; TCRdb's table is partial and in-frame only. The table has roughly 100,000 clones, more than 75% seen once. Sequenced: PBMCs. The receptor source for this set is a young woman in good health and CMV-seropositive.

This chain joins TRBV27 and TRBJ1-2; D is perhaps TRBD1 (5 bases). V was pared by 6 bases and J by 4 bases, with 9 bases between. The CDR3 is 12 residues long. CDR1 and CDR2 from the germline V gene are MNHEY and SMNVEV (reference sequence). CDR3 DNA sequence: TGTGCCAGCAGGACAGATCTCTATGGCTACACCTTC. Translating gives CASRTDLYGYTF.

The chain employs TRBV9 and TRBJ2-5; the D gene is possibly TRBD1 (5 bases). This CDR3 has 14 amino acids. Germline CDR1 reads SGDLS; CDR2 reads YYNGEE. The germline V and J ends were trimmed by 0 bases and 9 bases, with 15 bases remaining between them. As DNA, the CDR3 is TGTGCCAGCAGCGTAGCACCCCCAGAAGGGGCCCAGTACTTC. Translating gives CASSVAPPEGAQYF.

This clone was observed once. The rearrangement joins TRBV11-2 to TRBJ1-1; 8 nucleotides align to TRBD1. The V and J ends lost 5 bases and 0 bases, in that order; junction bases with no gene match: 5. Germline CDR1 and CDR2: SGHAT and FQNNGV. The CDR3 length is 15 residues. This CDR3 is CASSGAGGLNTEAFF. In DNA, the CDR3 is TGTGCCAGCAGCGGCGCAGGGGGCTTGAACACTGAAGCTTTCTTT.

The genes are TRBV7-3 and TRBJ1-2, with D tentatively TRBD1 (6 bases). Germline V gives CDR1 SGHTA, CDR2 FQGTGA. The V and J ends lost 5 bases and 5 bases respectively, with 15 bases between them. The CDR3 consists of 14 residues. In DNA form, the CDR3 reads TGTGCCAGCAGCCCTTTGGACAGAGATTATGGCTACACCTTC. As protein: CASSPLDRDYGYTF.

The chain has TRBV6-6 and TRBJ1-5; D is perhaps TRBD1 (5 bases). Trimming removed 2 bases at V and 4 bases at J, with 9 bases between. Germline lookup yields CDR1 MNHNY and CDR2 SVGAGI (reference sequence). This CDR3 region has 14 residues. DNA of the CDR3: TGTGCCAGCAGTTACAGGGGTAGGAATCAGCCCCAGCATTTT. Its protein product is CASSYRGRNQPQHF.

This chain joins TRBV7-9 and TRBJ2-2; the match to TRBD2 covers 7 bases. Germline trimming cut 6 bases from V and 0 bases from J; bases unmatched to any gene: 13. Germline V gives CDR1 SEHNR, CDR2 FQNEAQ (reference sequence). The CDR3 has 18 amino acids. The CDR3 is CASRAGTTISTNTGELFF. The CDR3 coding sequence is TGTGCCAGCAGGGCGGGGACTACCATATCAACGAACACCGGGGAGCTGTTTTTT.

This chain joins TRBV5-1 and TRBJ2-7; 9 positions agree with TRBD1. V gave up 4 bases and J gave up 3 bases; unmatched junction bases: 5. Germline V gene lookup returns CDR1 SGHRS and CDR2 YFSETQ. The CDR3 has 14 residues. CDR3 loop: CASSTGTGRYEQYF. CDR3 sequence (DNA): TGCGCCAGCAGCACCGGGACAGGGCGCTACGAGCAGTACTTC.

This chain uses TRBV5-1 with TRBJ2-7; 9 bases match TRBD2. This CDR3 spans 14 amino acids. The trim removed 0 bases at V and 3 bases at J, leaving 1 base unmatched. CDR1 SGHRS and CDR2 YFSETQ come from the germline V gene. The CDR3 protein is CASSLGLADYEQYF. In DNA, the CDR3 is TGCGCCAGCAGCTTGGGACTAGCGGACTACGAGCAGTACTTC.

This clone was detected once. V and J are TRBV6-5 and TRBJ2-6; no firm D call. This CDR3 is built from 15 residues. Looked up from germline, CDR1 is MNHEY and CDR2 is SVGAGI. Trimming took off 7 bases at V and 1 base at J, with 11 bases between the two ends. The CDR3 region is CASTYAVSGANVLTF. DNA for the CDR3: TGTGCCAGCACCTACGCGGTTTCTGGGGCCAACGTCCTGACTTTC.

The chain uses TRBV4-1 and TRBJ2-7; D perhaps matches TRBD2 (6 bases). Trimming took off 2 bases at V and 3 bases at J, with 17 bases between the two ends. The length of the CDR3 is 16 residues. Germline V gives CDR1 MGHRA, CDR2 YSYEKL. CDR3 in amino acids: CASSQLPGGVSYEQYF. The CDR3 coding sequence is TGCGCCAGCAGCCAACTCCCTGGAGGGGTTAGCTACGAGCAGTACTTC.

The CDR3 DNA follows: TGTGCCAGCAGCGTAGGCGGTAGCGGGAGTTCCTACAATGAGCAGTTCTTC. Its translation: CASSVGGSGSSYNEQFF. This chain links TRBV9 with TRBJ2-1, with TRBD2 matching over 9 bases. The V gene's germline CDR1 is SGDLS and CDR2 YYNGEE. CDR3 size: 17 residues. With 0 bases clipped from V and 1 base from J, the junction kept 5 bases outside the gene matches.

For the CDR3, the DNA is TGCAGTGCTAGAGACTACACTGAAGCTTTCTTT. Protein sequence: CSARDYTEAFF. The chain joins TRBV20-1 to TRBJ1-1; no reliable D call. The CDR3 spans 11 residues. With 0 bases removed from V and 3 bases from J, the gap between germline ends came to 2 bases. CDR1 and CDR2 (germline): DFQATT, SNEGSKA (reference sequence).

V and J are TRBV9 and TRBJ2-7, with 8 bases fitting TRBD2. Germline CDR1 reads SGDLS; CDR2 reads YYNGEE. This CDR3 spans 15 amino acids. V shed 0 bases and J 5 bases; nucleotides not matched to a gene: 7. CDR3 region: CASSVAAGVSHEQYF. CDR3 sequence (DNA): TGTGCCAGCAGCGTAGCAGCGGGAGTATCCCACGAGCAGTACTTC.

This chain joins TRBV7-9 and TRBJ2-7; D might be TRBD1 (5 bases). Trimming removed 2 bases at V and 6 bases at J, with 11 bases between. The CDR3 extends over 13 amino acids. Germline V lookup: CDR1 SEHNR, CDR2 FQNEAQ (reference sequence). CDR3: CASSLTAGFEQYF. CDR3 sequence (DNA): TGTGCCAGCAGCTTAACGGCAGGGTTCGAGCAGTACTTC.

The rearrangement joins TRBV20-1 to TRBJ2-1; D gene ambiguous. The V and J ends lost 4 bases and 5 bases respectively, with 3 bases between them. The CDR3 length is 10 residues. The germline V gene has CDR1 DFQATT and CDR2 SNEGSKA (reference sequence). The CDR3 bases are TGCAGTGCTACAAACAATGAGCAGTTCTTC. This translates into CSATNNEQFF.

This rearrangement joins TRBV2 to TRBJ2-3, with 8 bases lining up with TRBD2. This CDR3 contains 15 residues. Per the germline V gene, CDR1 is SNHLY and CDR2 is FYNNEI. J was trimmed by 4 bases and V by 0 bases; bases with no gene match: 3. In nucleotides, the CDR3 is TGTGCCAGCAGTGAAGCTAGCGGGGCAGCAGATACGCAGTATTTT. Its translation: CASSEASGAADTQYF.

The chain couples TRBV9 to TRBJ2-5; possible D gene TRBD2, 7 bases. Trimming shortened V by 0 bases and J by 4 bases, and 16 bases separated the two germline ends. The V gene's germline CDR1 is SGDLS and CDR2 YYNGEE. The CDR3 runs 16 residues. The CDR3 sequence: CASSVGGRGFGETQYF. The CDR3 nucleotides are TGTGCCAGCAGCGTAGGAGGGAGGGGGTTCGGAGAGACCCAGTACTTC.